This TCR beta chain was profiled in a study of T cell responses to AZD1222 COVID-19 vaccine. Turning to the study itself: Second-dose recipients at about 4 or about 12 weeks were treated as one pooled group.

Study observations and caveats: Spike-specific TCR breadth and depth rose after two AZD1222 doses. CD4 TCRs covered the whole spike, strongest at regions 160-218 and 743-854.

Germline V gene lookup returns CDR1 LGHNT and CDR2 FRNRAP. V lost 1 base and J lost 4; bases outside the gene matches: 7. The CDR3 loop spans 16 amino acids. In regard to this clone: Its antigen is unknown.

Here immunoSEQ multiplex PCR was the method, and the copy in TCRdb shows in-frame clones only, minus some. The profile shows some 120,000 clones, over 85% of them singletons. The chain links TRBV12-5 to TRBJ2-1; 7 bases agree with TRBD1. This clonotype originated in an adult in good health. The specimen comprised peripheral blood, sampled on day 0 of AZD1222 vaccination. CDR3 coding DNA: TGTGCTAGTGGTTTGGGACGACAGGGATATTACAATGAGCAGTTCTTC. Amino acid sequence: CASGLGRQGYYNEQFF. Filled out from reference TRBV12-5 and TRBJ2-1, the complete variable domain reads DARVTQTPRHKVTEMGQEVTMRCQPILGHNTVFWYRQTMMQGLELLAYFRNRAPLDDSGMPKDRFSAEMPDATLATLKIQPSEPRDSAVYFCASGLGRQGYYNEQFFGPGTRLTVL.